One and the same sample provided the 19 T cell receptor beta chains below, sequenced in a study of cytomegalovirus exposure and HLA in healthy donors. Vbeta (60) and Jbeta (13) primers were used in the PCR. Libraries were prepared by immunoSEQ multiplex PCR; TCRdb keeps only in-frame clonotypes and omits some of them. This sample contains around 130,000 clones. The sample comprised PBMCs. The receptors here all came from a woman in her sixties or seventies in good health and CMV-seronegative.

The rearrangement uses TRBV7-9 and TRBJ2-1; maybe TRBD2 (7 bases). V lost 5 bases, J lost 9 bases, and 17 bases lay in between. This CDR3 has 14 residues. Germline V gives CDR1 SEHNR, CDR2 FQNEAQ (reference sequence). The DNA of the CDR3 is TGTGCCAGCAGCAGAACTGGGGGGGCCACTGAGCAGTTCTTC. Translation: CASSRTGGATEQFF.

The chain couples TRBV6-6 to TRBJ2-7; no clear D gene. Germline-derived CDR1 and CDR2 are MNHNY and SVGAGI (reference sequence). CDR3 length equals 11 residues. V dropped 5 bases and J dropped 4 bases, with 6 bases sitting between them. CDR3 protein: CASSPQYEQYF. The CDR3 DNA sequence: TGTGCCAGCAGTCCCCAATACGAGCAGTACTTC.

The CDR3 here is CASSPGTGGFEQYF. The CDR3 region has the DNA TGTGCCAGCAGTCCCGGGACAGGGGGATTCGAGCAGTACTTC. The chain links TRBV2 to TRBJ2-7; TRBD1 matches at 11 bases. With 5 bases clipped from V and 6 bases from J, the junction kept 6 bases outside the gene matches. In germline, CDR1 is SNHLY, CDR2 FYNNEI. The CDR3 is 14 amino acids.

The chain uses TRBV2 and TRBJ2-4; a weak D match, TRBD2 (6 bases). V was cut by 5 bases and J by 2 bases, with 10 bases left in between. CDR3 size: 14 residues. Germline loops: CDR1 SNHLY, CDR2 FYNNEI. As DNA, the CDR3 is TGTGCCAGCAGTAGGGCGGGGACCAAAAACATTCAGTACTTC. Amino acids: CASSRAGTKNIQYF.

V gene TRBV5-3 combines with J gene TRBJ2-7, with 8 bases matching TRBD2. TRBV5-3 qualifies as an ORF whose function is uncertain. The ends lost 5 bases at V and 3 bases at J; junction bases unmatched: 13. CDR3 size: 16 residues. Here the CDR3 DNA reads TGTGCCAGAAGGTACCCCCGGGGGGGGAAAGGCTACGAGCAGTACTTC. It yields the protein CARRYPRGGKGYEQYF.

The chain recombines TRBV6-5 with TRBJ2-2; 7 nucleotides align to TRBD2. Trimming took 5 bases from V and 5 from J; bases not matched to a gene: 5. Germline-derived CDR1 and CDR2 are MNHEY and SVGAGI. This CDR3 has 14 residues. DNA for the CDR3: TGTGCCAGCAGTAGAAGACTAGCAACCGGGGAGCTGTTTTTT. It codes for CASSRRLATGELFF.

This sequence joins TRBV6-5 and TRBJ2-7; perhaps TRBD1 as D (5 bases). Trimming stripped 5 bases from V and 1 base from J, with 15 bases between. The CDR3 length is 15 residues. Germline values: CDR1 MNHEY, CDR2 SVGAGI. Here the CDR3 reads CASSQLPTVSYEQYF. DNA for the CDR3: TGTGCCAGCAGTCAACTCCCGACAGTTTCCTACGAGCAGTACTTC.

The rearrangement links TRBV28 to TRBJ1-5, with 8 bases fitting TRBD1. This CDR3 comprises 14 residues. The V gene's germline CDR1 is MDHEN and CDR2 SYDVKM. Germline trimming cut 7 bases from V and 3 bases from J; bases unmatched to any gene: 5. The CDR3, as DNA: TGTGCCAGCACAGACAGGGGTTACAATCAGCCCCAGCATTTT. It specifies CASTDRGYNQPQHF.

The chain has TRBV28 and TRBJ2-7, with 8 bases identical to TRBD1. Per the germline V gene, CDR1 is MDHEN and CDR2 is SYDVKM. The ends lost 5 bases at V and 3 bases at J; junction bases unmatched: 18. CDR3 length: 18 residues. In DNA form, the CDR3 reads TGTGCCAGCAGTACGCCGGACAGGGAGGTAGACACCAACTACGAGCAGTACTTC. Its translation is CASSTPDREVDTNYEQYF.

The gene calls are TRBV28 and TRBJ2-7; TRBD2 matches at 8 bases. CDR3 size: 16 residues. The V segment lost 9 bases and the J segment 4 bases; nucleotides outside the gene matches: 17. The germline gives CDR1 MDHEN, CDR2 SYDVKM. The CDR3 sequence is CASSRGAASGYYEQYF. CDR3 bases: TGTGCCAGTTCGAGGGGGGCGGCTAGCGGGTATTACGAGCAGTACTTC. Using reference TRBV28 and TRBJ2-7 for the parts outside the CDR3, the full variable domain is DVKVTQSSRYLVKRTGEKVFLECVQDMDHENMFWYRQDPGLGLRLIYFSYDVKMKEKGDIPEGYSVSREKKERFSLILESASTNQTSMYLCASSRGAASGYYEQYFGPGTRLTVT.

The genes are TRBV27 and TRBJ1-3; maybe TRBD1 (5 bases). This CDR3 comprises 15 residues. CDR1 is MNHEY, CDR2 SMNVEV, per germline (reference sequence). Trimming removed 4 bases from V and 9 bases from J, with 19 bases in between. CDR3 nucleotide sequence: TGTGCCAGCAGTTATTGGCCGGCAGGGCAGGGCACCATATATTTT. Its translation is CASSYWPAGQGTIYF.

DNA for the CDR3: TGCGCCAGCAGCTGGGGGACTAGCGGGGGTTCCTACGAGCAGTACTTC. Residues: CASSWGTSGGSYEQYF. This chain uses TRBV5-1 with TRBJ2-7, with TRBD2 matching over 14 bases. CDR1 is SGHRS, CDR2 YFSETQ, per germline. With 3 bases clipped from V and 1 base from J, the junction kept 3 bases outside the gene matches. This CDR3 is 16 amino acids long. The full variable domain, with the rest looked up from reference TRBV5-1 and TRBJ2-7, is KAGVTQTPRYLIKTRGQQVTLSCSPISGHRSVSWYQQTPGQGLQFLFEYFSETQRNKGNFPGRFSGRQFSNSRSEMNVSTLELGDSALYLCASSWGTSGGSYEQYFGPGTRLTVT.

J is TRBJ1-3 and V is TRBV10-3; 8 nucleotides agree with TRBD1. Germline V CDR1 and CDR2: ENHRY, SYGVKD. The CDR3 spans 17 residues. After removal of 4 bases from V and 0 bases from J, the junction contained 8 bases not matched to a gene. CDR3 sequence: CAISVPGQANSGNTIYF. The CDR3 bases are TGTGCCATCAGTGTCCCGGGACAGGCGAACTCTGGAAACACCATATATTTT.

The chain has TRBV7-2 and TRBJ2-7; D unclear. The CDR3 spans 16 residues. The germline V gene has CDR1 SGHTA and CDR2 FQGNSA. V was trimmed by 6 bases and J by 1 base, leaving 19 bases between them. CDR3 DNA sequence: TGTGCCAGCAGTTTAAGCCCCCTTTCGAAGTCCTACGAGCAGTACTTC. As protein: CASSLSPLSKSYEQYF. Combining the CDR3 with reference TRBV7-2 and TRBJ2-7 gives the whole variable domain GAGVSQSPSNKVTEKGKDVELRCDPISGHTALYWYRQSLGQGLEFLIYFQGNSAPDKSGLPSDRFSAERTGGSVSTLTIQRTQQEDSAVYLCASSLSPLSKSYEQYFGPGTRLTVT.

The chain employs TRBV7-6 and TRBJ2-5; 8 positions agree with TRBD2. J lost 1 base, V lost 5 bases, and 6 bases had no gene match. The length of the CDR3 is 15 residues. Germline V gene lookup returns CDR1 SGHVS and CDR2 FNYEAQ. DNA of the CDR3: TGTGCCAGCAGCCGCAGGCTAGCGGGCCAAGAGACCCAGTACTTC. As protein: CASSRRLAGQETQYF.

J is TRBJ2-1 and V is TRBV7-9; D uncertain. This CDR3 has 15 amino acids. The germline gives CDR1 SEHNR, CDR2 FQNEAQ (reference sequence). Trimming removed 5 bases at V and 6 bases at J, with 17 bases between. This chain's CDR3 is CASSLFRQSSNEQFF. Written as DNA, the CDR3 is TGTGCCAGCAGCCTCTTCCGACAAAGTTCCAATGAGCAGTTCTTC.

The gene calls are TRBV4-1 and TRBJ1-2; possibly TRBD1 for D (5 bases). Trimming pared 0 bases from V and 2 bases from J, leaving 7 bases between. Germline lookup yields CDR1 MGHRA and CDR2 YSYEKL. CDR3 length: 14 amino acids. This CDR3 reads CASSQEPGNYGYTF. In nucleotides, the CDR3 is TGCGCCAGCAGCCAAGAACCAGGGAACTATGGCTACACCTTC.

This sequence joins TRBV15 and TRBJ2-1; 11 bases map to TRBD2. CDR3 length equals 16 residues. Trimming removed 0 bases from V and 10 bases from J; junction bases left unmatched: 8. Germline loops: CDR1 LNHNV, CDR2 YYDKDF (reference sequence). DNA of the CDR3: TGTGCCACCAGCAGAGATGGGCTAGCGGGAGGCCAGGAGCAGTTCTTC. This sequence encodes CATSRDGLAGGQEQFF.

This chain joins TRBV18 and TRBJ1-4; no firm D call. Germline CDR1 KGHSH, CDR2 LQKENI. The V gene lost 1 base and the J gene lost 8 bases, with 8 bases spanning the gap. The CDR3 is 13 amino acids. The CDR3 bases are TGTGCCAGCTCACCACGGCAGGAAGAAAAACTGTTTTTT. Translating gives CASSPRQEEKLFF.